This T cell receptor beta chain was sequenced in a study of blood T cell repertoires in COVID-19. Assay used: immunoSEQ multiplex PCR; TCRdb lists only in-frame clones, some missing. The sample contains roughly 170,000 clones, 79% of which appear only once. CDR1 and CDR2 from the germline V gene are SGHAT and FQNNGV. The V end was cut by 4 bases, the J end by 0 bases, with 8 bases between. The CDR3 totals 14 residues. This clonotype was obtained from a woman aged 55-70 years with COVID-19, enrolled during active disease. The sequenced sample was peripheral blood. This sequence joins TRBV11-2 and TRBJ2-3; D gene unclear. The CDR3 sequence: CASSSPLSTDTQYF. The CDR3 DNA reads TGTGCCAGCAGCTCTCCGCTAAGCACAGATACGCAGTATTTT.